This T cell receptor (beta chain) was captured by sequencing in a study of blood T cell repertoires in COVID-19. Study information: PBMCs, B-cell-depleted T cells, or T cells provided the cDNA or gDNA that made up the material.

From germline, CDR1 is SGHAT and CDR2 FQDESV (reference sequence). The CDR3 is 14 amino acids. V shed 5 bases, J shed 1 base, and the junction held 5 bases outside the gene matches. Per the study methods: Estimation of nucleated cell counts relied on the amplification of reference gene primers. Data came from immunoSEQ multiplex PCR; TCRdb stores just in-frame clones and leaves some out. V and J calls and clone size are those listed in that table; D and trimming were worked out from the DNA. The table records 300,000 to 450,000 clones, around 87% of them present only once. Enrollees, about 18 to 90 years old, lived in approximately 25 US areas.

The sequence came from a man between 18 and 35 years old who had recovered from COVID-19. Sequencing was performed on PBMCs or T cells enriched from blood (not recorded which). This rearrangement joins TRBV11-1 to TRBJ2-7; 7 bases align to TRBD2. In DNA, the CDR3 is TGTGCCAGCAGCGCTCGGACTAGATCCTACGAGCAGTACTTC. This encodes CASSARTRSYEQYF.